This TCR beta chain was sequenced in a study of blood T cells in healthy people across ages. In this sample, this clonotype turned up a few times. It was with a sample-barcoded 5' primer and a J-beta primer mix that a second PCR of about 6 to 12 cycles was run. Per-sample output comprised a minimum of 2.5 million paired-end reads containing CDR3. TCRdb independently ran MiXCR on the 5' RACE reads; one entry per CDR3 protein. The sample shows 800,000 to 1,300,000 distinct CDR3 sequences, 20% to 25% of them seen only once. Extracted total RNA amounted to at least 5.5 micrograms for each sample. Losses at the gene ends were 4 bases for V and 5 bases for J; bases not matched to a gene: 4. Looked up from germline, CDR1 is SGHTA and CDR2 is FQGNSA. The CDR3 runs to 16 residues. These same data were also listed under a study on T cells of mothers and their children.

The chain combines TRBV7-2 with TRBJ2-5; 16 bases align to TRBD2. The sample was blood. This TCR derives from a girl aged 2 to 9 in good health. The DNA of the CDR3 is TGTGCCAGCAGCTCGGGACTAGCGGGAGGGCACGAGACCCAGTACTTC. Residues: CASSSGLAGGHETQYF. Using reference TRBV7-2 and TRBJ2-5 for the parts outside the CDR3, the full variable domain is GAGVSQSPSNKVTEKGKDVELRCDPISGHTALYWYRQSLGQGLEFLIYFQGNSAPDKSGLPSDRFSAERTGGSVSTLTIQRTQQEDSAVYLCASSSGLAGGHETQYFGPGTRLLVL.